This section outlines one T cell receptor beta chain sequence together with its context. Unique molecular identifiers tagged the TCRbeta library. TCRdb used MiXCR to reprocess the PCR reads, holding one entry per CDR3 protein. The table shows a few hundred thousand distinct CDR3 sequences, with 10% to 15% occurring only once. The sample is drawn from a study of T-cell reconstitution after alpha-beta-depleted transplantation in children. The receptor comes from a male patient younger than 18 who had a stem cell transplant for acute myeloid leukemia, so the T cells may come from the graft donor. The material was PBMCs, mostly from graft donor cells, obtained 360 days after TCRalphabeta/CD19-depleted stem cell transplant.

CDR3 in amino acids: CSAGNFLREAGGTQYF. In nucleotides, the CDR3 is TGCAGTGCTGGGAACTTTCTACGGGAGGCAGGGGGTACGCAGTATTTT. The chain links TRBV20-1 to TRBJ2-3; possibly TRBD1 or TRBD2 for D (7 bases each). Germline assignment: CDR1 DFQATT and CDR2 SNEGSKA (reference sequence). The ends were cut back, 5 bases at V and 8 bases at J, with 26 bases in the middle. This CDR3 has 16 amino acids.